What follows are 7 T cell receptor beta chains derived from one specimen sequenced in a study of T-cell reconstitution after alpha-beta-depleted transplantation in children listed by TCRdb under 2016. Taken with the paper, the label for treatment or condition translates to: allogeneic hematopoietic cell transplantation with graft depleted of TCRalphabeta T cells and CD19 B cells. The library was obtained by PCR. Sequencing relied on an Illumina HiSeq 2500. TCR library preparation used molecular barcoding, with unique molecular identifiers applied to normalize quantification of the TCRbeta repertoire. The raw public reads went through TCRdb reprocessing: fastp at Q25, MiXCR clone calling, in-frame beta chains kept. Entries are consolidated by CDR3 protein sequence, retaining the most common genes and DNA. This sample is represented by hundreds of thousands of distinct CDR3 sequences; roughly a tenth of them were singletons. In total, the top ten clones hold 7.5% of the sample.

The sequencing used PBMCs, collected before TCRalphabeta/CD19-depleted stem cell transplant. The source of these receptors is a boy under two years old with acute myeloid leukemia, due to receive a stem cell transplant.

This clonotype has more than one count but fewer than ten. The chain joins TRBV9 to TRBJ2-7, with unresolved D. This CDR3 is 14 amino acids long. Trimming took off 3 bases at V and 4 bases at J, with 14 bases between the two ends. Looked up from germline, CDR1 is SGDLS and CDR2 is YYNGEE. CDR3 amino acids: CASSAGPSGYEQYF. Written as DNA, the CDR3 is TGTGCCAGCAGCGCCGGCCCGAGTGGGTACGAGCAGTACTTC.

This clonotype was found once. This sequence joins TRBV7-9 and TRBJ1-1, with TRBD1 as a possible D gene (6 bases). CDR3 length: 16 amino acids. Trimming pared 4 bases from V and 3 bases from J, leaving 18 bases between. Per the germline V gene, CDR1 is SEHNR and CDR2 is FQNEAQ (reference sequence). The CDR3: CASSSEGGGLDTEAFF. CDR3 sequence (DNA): TGTGCCAGCAGCTCCGAAGGGGGGGGGTTGGACACTGAAGCTTTCTTT.

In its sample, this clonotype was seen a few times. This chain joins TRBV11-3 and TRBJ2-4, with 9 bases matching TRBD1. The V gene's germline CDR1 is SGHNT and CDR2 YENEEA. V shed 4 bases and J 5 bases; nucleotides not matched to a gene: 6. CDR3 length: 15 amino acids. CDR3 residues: CASSSRDRVQNIQYF. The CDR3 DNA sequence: TGTGCCAGCAGCTCCCGGGACAGGGTGCAAAACATTCAGTACTTC. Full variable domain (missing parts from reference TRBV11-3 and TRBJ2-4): EAGVVQSPRYKIIEKKQPVAFWCNPISGHNTLYWYLQNLGQGPELLIRYENEEAVDDSQLPKDRFSAERLKGVDSTLKIQPAELGDSAVYLCASSSRDRVQNIQYFGAGTRLSVL.

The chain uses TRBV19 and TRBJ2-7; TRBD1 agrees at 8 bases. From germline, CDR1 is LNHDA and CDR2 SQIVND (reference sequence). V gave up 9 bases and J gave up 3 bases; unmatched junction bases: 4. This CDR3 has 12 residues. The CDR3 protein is CASLDRDYEQYF. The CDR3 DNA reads TGTGCCAGCCTGGACAGGGACTACGAGCAGTACTTC.

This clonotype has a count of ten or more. The CDR3 DNA sequence: TGCAGTGCTAGAGAGGGGCGGGGGGGAGGTCGGTACCAAGAGACCCAGTACTTC. Translating it yields CSAREGRGGGRYQETQYF. The chain joins TRBV20-1 to TRBJ2-5, with 9 bases fitting TRBD2. CDR1 and CDR2 from the germline V gene are DFQATT and SNEGSKA (reference sequence). The length of the CDR3 is 18 residues. V shed 0 bases and J 0 bases; nucleotides not matched to a gene: 11.

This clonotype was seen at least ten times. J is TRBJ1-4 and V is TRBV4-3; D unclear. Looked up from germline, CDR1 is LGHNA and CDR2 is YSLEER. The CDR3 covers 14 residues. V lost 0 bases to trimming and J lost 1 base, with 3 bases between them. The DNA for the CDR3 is TGCGCCAGCAGCCAAGATCTAACTAATGAAAAACTGTTTTTT. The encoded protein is CASSQDLTNEKLFF.

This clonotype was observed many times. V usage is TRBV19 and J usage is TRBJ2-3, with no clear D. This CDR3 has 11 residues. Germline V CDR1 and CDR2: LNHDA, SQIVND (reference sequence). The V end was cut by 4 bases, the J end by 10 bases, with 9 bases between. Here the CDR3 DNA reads TGTGCCAGTAGTACGTCTGGTTCGCAGTATTTT. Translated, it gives CASSTSGSQYF.